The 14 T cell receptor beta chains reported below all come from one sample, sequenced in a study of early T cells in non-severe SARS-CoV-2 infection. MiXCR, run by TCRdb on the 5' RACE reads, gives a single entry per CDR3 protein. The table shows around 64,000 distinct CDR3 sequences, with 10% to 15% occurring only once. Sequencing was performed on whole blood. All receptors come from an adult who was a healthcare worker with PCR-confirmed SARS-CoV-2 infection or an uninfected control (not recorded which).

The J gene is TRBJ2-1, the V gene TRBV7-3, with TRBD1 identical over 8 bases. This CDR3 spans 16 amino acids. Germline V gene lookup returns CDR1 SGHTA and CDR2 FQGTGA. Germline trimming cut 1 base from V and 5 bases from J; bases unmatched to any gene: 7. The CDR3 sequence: CASSLSGQGADNEQFF. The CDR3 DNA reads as TGTGCCAGCAGCTTAAGTGGGCAGGGGGCCGACAATGAGCAGTTCTTC.

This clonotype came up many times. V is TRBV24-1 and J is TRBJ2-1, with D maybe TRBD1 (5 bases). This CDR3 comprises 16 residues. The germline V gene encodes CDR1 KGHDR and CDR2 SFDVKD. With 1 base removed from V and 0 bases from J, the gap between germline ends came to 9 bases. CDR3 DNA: TGTGCCACCAGTGATTTACAGGCGAACTCCTACAATGAGCAGTTCTTC. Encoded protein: CATSDLQANSYNEQFF.

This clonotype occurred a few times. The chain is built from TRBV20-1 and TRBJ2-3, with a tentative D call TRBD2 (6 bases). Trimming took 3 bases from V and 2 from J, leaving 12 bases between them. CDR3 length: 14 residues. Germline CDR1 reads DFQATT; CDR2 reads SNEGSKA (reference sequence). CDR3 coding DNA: TGCAGTGCTAGCATTAGCGGAAACACAGATACGCAGTATTTT. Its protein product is CSASISGNTDTQYF.

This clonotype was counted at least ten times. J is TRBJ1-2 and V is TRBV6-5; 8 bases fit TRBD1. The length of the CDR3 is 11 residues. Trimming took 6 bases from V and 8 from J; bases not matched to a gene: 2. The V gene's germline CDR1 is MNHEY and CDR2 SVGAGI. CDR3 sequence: CASRGQAGYTF. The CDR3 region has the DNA TGTGCCAGCAGGGGACAGGCAGGCTACACCTTC.

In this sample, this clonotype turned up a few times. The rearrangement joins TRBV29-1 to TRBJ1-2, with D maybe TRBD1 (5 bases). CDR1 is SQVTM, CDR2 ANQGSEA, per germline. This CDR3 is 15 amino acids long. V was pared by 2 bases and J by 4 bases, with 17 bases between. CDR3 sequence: CSVELRTPRGYGYTF. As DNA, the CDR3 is TGCAGCGTTGAACTTAGGACCCCGAGGGGCTATGGCTACACCTTC. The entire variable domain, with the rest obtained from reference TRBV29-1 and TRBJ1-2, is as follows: SAVISQKPSRDICQRGTSLTIQCQVDSQVTMMFWYRQQPGQSLTLIATANQGSEATYESGFVIDKFPISRPNLTFSTLTVSNMSPEDSSIYLCSVELRTPRGYGYTFGSGTRLTVV.

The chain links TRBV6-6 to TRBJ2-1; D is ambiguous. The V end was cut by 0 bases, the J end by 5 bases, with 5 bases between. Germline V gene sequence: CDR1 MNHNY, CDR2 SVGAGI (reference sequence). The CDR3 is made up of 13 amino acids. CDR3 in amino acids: CASSYSRDNEQFF. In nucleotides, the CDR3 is TGTGCCAGCAGTTACTCGAGAGACAATGAGCAGTTCTTC.

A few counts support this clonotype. The DNA of the CDR3 is TGTGCCAGCAGTCCTCAGGGGGGAAGCACAGATACGCAGTATTTT. This gives the protein CASSPQGGSTDTQYF. The V call is TRBV12-3 or TRBV12-4, the J call TRBJ2-3; TRBD1 is a possible D gene (7 bases). This CDR3 spans 15 amino acids. The V and J ends lost 5 bases and 0 bases respectively, with 12 bases between them.

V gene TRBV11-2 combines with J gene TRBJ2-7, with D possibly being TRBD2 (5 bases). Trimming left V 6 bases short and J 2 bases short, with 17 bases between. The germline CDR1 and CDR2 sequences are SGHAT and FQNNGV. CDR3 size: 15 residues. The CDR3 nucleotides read TGTGCCAGCAGGGCCGAACGGGGTAGAACCTACGAGCAGTACTTC. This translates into CASRAERGRTYEQYF.

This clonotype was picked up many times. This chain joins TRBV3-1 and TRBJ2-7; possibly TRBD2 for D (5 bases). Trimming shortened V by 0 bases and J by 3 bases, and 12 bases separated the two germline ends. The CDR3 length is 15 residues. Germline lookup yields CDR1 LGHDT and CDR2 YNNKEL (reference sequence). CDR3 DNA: TGTGCCAGCAGCCAAGAGCCGGGAATCTTCTACGAGCAGTACTTC. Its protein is CASSQEPGIFYEQYF.

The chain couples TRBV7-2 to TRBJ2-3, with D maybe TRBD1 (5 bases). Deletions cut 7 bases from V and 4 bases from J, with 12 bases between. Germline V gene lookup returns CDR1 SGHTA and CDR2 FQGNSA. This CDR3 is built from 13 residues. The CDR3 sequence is CASTIPGSDTQYF. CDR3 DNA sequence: TGTGCCAGCACCATTCCAGGGTCAGATACGCAGTATTTT.

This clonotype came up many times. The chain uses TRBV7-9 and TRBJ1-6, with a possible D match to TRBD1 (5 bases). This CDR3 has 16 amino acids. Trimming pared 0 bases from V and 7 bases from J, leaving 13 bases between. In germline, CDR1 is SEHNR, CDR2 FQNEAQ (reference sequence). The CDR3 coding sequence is TGTGCCAGCAGCTTAGCAAGGCGGGGGTTCAATTCACCCCTCCACTTT. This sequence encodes CASSLARRGFNSPLHF.

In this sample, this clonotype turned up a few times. Here the CDR3 DNA reads TGTGCCAGCAGTGATAGCGGTAGCCAGGAGACCCAGTACTTC. It codes for CASSDSGSQETQYF. This chain connects TRBV6-1 to TRBJ2-5, with D tentatively TRBD2 (6 bases). Germline V gives CDR1 MNHNS, CDR2 SASEGT. Trimming removed 3 bases from V and 5 bases from J, with 13 bases in between. The CDR3 is 14 amino acids.

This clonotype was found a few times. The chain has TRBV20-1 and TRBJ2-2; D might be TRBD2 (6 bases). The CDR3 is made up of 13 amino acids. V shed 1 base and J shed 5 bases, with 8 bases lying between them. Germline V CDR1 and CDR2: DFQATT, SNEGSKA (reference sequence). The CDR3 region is CSARAGRTGELFF. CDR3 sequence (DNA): TGCAGTGCTAGAGCTGGGAGGACCGGGGAGCTGTTTTTT.

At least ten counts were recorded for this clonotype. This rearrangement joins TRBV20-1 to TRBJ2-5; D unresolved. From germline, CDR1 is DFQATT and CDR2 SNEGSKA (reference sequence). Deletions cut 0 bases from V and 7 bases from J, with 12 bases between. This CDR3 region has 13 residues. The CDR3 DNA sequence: TGCAGTGCTAGAGATTTCCAGTTGCGGACCCAGTACTTC. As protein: CSARDFQLRTQYF.